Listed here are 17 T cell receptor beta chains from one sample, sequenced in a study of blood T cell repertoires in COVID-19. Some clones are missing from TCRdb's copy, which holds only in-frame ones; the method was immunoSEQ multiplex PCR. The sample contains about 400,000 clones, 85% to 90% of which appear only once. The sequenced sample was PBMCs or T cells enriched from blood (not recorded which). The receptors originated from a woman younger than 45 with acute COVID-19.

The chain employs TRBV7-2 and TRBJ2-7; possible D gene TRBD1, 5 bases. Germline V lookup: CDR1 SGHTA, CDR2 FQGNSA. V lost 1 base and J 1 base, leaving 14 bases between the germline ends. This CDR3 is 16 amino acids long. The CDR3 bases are TGTGCCAGCAGCTTAGTTATGACAGTCAATTCCTACGAGCAGTACTTC. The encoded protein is CASSLVMTVNSYEQYF.

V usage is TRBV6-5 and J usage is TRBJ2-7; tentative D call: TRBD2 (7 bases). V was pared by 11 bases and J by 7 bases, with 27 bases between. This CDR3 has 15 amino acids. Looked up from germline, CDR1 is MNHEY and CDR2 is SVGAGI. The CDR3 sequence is CAREIRQEGGGEQYF. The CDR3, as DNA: TGTGCCCGCGAGATCCGACAGGAGGGGGGAGGGGAGCAGTACTTC.

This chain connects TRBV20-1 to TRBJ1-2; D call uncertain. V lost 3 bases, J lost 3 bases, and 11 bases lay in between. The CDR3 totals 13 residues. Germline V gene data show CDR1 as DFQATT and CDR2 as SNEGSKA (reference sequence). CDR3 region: CSASGREYYGYTF. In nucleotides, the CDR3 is TGCAGTGCTAGTGGGCGGGAGTACTATGGCTACACCTTC.

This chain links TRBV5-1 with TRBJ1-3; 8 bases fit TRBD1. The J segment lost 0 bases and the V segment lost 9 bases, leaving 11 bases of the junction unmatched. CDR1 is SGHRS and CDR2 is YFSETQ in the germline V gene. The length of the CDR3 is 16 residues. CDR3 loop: CAITGTGDLSGNTIYF. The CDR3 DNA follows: TGCGCCATTACCGGGACAGGAGATCTCTCTGGAAACACCATATATTTT.

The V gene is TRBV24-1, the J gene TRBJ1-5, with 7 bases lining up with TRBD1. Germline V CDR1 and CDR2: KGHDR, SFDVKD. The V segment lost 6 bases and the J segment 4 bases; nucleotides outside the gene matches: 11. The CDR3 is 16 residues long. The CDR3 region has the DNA TGTGCCACCAGTAGTCGAGGGGGCATGGAAAATCAGCCCCAGCATTTT. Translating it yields CATSSRGGMENQPQHF.

For the CDR3, the DNA is TGTGCCAGCAGGTTTACGGGACTCCCGAACTATGGCTACACCTTC. This codes for CASRFTGLPNYGYTF. V gene TRBV11-1 combines with J gene TRBJ1-2, with D maybe TRBD1 (5 bases). The CDR3 has 15 residues. In germline, CDR1 is SGHAT, CDR2 FQDESV (reference sequence). Trimming cost V 6 bases and J 2 bases, with 16 bases left between them.

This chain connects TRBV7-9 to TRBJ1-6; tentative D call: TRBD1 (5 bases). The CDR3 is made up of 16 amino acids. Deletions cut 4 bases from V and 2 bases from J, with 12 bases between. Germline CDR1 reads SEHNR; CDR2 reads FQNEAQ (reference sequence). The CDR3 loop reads CASSYSGGAYNSPLHF. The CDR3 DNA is TGTGCCAGCAGCTACTCCGGGGGAGCCTATAATTCACCCCTCCACTTT.

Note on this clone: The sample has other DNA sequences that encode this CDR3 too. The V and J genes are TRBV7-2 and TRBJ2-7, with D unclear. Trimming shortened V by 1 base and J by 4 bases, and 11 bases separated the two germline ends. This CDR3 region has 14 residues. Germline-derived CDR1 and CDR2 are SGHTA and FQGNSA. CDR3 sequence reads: CASSLGQENYEQYF. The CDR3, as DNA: TGTGCCAGCAGCTTAGGGCAGGAAAATTACGAGCAGTACTTC.

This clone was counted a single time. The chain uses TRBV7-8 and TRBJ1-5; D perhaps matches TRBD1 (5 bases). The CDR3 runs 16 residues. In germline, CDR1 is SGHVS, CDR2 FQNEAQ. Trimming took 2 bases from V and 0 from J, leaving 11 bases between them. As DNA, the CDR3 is TGTGCCAGCAGCTTAATGAGCAGGGCTAGCAATCAGCCCCAGCATTTT. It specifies CASSLMSRASNQPQHF.

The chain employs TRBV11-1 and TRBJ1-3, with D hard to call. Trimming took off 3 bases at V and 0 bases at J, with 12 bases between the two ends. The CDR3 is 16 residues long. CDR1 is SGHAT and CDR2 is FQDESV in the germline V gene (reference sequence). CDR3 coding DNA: TGTGCCAGCAGCTTGGGTCAGTGGAGCTCTGGAAACACCATATATTTT. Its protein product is CASSLGQWSSGNTIYF.

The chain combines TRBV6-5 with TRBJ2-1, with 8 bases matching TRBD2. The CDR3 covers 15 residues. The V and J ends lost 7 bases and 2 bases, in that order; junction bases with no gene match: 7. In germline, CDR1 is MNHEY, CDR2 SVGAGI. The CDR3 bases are TGTGCCAGCACCCCAGGCGGGGGGCCCTACAATGAGCAGTTCTTC. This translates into CASTPGGGPYNEQFF.

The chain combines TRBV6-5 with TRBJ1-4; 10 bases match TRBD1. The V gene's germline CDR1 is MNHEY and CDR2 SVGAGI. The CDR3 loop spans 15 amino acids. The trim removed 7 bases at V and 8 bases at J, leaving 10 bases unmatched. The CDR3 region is CASTRLTGGKEKLFF. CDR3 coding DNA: TGTGCCAGCACACGACTGACAGGGGGCAAAGAAAAACTGTTTTTT.

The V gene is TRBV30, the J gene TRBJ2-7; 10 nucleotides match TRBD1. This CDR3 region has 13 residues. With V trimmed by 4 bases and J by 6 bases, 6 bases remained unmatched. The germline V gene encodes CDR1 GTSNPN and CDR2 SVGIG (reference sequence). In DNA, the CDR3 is TGTGCCTGGAACAAGGGACAGGGGCCCGAGCAGTACTTC. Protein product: CAWNKGQGPEQYF.

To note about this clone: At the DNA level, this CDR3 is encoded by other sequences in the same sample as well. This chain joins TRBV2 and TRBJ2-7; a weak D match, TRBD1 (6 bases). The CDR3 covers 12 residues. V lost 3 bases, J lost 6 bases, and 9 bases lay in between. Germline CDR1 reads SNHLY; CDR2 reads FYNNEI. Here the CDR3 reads CASSEGQREQYF. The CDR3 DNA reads TGTGCCAGCAGTGAGGGACAACGCGAGCAGTACTTC.

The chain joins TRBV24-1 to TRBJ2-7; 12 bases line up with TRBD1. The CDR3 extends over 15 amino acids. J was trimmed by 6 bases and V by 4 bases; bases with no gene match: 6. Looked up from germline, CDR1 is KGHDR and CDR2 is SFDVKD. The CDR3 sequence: CATSESGQGAREQYF. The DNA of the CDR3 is TGTGCCACCAGTGAGTCGGGACAGGGGGCGCGCGAGCAGTACTTC.

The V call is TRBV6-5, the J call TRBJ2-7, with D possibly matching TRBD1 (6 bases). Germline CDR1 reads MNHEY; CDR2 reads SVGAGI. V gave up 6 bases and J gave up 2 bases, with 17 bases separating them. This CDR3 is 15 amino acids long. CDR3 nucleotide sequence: TGTGCCAGCAGCTCGCTCCGGGACAAGACCTACGAGCAGTACTTC. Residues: CASSSLRDKTYEQYF.

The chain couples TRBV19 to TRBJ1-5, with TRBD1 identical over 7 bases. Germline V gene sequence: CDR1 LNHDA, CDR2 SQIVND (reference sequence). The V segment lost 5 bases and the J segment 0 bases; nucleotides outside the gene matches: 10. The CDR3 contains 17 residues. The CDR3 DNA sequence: TGTGCCAGTAGTCCTTCAACCGGGACAGATAGCAATCAGCCCCAGCATTTT. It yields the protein CASSPSTGTDSNQPQHF.